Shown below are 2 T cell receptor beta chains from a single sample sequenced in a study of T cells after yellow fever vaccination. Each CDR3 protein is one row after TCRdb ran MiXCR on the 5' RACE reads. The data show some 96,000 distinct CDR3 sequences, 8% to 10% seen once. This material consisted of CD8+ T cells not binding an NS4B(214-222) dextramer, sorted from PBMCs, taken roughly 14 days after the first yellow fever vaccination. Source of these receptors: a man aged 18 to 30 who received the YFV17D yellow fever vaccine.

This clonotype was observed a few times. The CDR3 protein is CASSPSRDRGNIQYF. As DNA, the CDR3 is TGTGCCAGCAGCCCGTCCCGGGACAGGGGAAACATTCAGTACTTC. V and J are TRBV7-9 and TRBJ2-4; TRBD1 aligns across 10 bases. Germline loops: CDR1 SEHNR, CDR2 FQNEAQ (reference sequence). With V trimmed by 5 bases and J by 6 bases, 7 bases remained unmatched. The CDR3 runs to 15 residues.

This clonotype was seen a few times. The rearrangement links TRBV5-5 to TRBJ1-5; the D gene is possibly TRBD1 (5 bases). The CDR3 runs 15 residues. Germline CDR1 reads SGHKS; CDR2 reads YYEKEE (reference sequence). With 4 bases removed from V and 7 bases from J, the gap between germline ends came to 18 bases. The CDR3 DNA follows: TGTGCCAGCAGCCTCACCGCAGGGTCAGAGCAGCCCCAGCATTTT. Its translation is CASSLTAGSEQPQHF.